This T cell receptor beta chain comes out of a study of lymphopenia after photon versus proton radiotherapy. Generated by immunoSEQ multiplex PCR, the TCRdb table keeps only in-frame clones and is missing some. The sample contains some 40,000 clones, more than 85% of which appear only once. Losses at the gene ends were 1 base for V and 5 bases for J; bases not matched to a gene: 11. The CDR3 loop spans 16 amino acids. CDR1 SGHTS and CDR2 YDEGEE come from the germline V gene. The V call is TRBV5-8, the J call TRBJ1-1, with 7 bases fitting TRBD1. Specimen: peripheral blood, collected from a patient treated with photon-based radiotherapy. The sequence derives from a man between 60 and 75 years old with cholangiocarcinoma. Here the CDR3 reads CASSLRTGTAGTEAFF. CDR3 bases: TGTGCCAGCAGCTTGCGGACCGGGACAGCTGGGACTGAAGCTTTCTTT.